These T cell receptor beta chains were read from a single sample in a study of T-cell reconstitution after alpha-beta-depleted transplantation in children. TCRdb independently ran MiXCR on the PCR reads; one entry per CDR3 protein. Of 500,000 to 600,000 distinct CDR3 sequences listed, about 18% are singletons. This specimen consisted of PBMCs from the stem cell graft donor, obtained from the stem cell graft. Source of these receptors: a human donor who donated a stem cell graft to a child with acute lymphoblastic leukemia. Each CDR3 is given with its conserved first and last residue.

>TRBV2|TRBJ1-5
CASSVQAGAGVPQHF
>TRBV7-3|TRBJ2-7
CASSWTGGPSEQYF
>TRBV5-1|TRBJ2-2
CASSLEGQGGTGELFF
>TRBV25-1|TRBJ2-7
CASSESNLYRASSYEQYF
>TRBV29-1|TRBJ1-5
CSVATGQGQPQHF
>TRBV7-6|TRBJ2-1
CASSLVAGGRYEQFF
>TRBV2|TRBJ2-7
CASTRTGRSYEQYF
>TRBV9|TRBJ2-1
CASRQGLGNEQFF
>TRBV6-1|TRBJ2-4
CASTTYGEGKNIQYF
>TRBV5-1|TRBJ2-2
CASSWRQTSATGELFF
>TRBV6-5|TRBJ2-7
CASSYSEGTSYEQYF
>TRBV20-1|TRBJ1-5
CSARDLQGNQPQHF
>TRBV19|TRBJ2-2
CASTPLVSGELFF
>TRBV7-9|TRBJ2-1
CASSLAYVDRREQFF
>TRBV27|TRBJ1-5
CASSPLGRGPEYGNQPQHF
>TRBV5-1|TRBJ1-2
CASSLGDRITLSYYGYTF
>TRBV12-3/TRBV12-4|TRBJ1-1
CASSEKDRVTEAFF
>TRBV20-1|TRBJ2-4
CSASYWNVGTPEGQYF
>TRBV6-5|TRBJ2-5
CASSYGRGMETQYF
>TRBV7-3|TRBJ2-2
CASSIKGAGELFF
>TRBV4-1|TRBJ1-2
CASSLPLDSNYGYTF
>TRBV15|TRBJ2-1
CATSRPQREGLGEQFF
>TRBV12-3/TRBV12-4|TRBJ1-5
CASSPAWRGGNQPQHF
>TRBV5-1|TRBJ2-7
CASRPITGTSGYEQYF
>TRBV4-1|TRBJ2-1
CASNPLSAVNEQFF
>TRBV5-8|TRBJ1-2
CASSRDGYGYTF
>TRBV12-3/TRBV12-4|TRBJ1-1
CASRPTGGFTEAFF
>TRBV2|TRBJ2-4
CASSERIAKNIQYF
>TRBV7-8|TRBJ2-7
CASSRSGTTSYEQYF
>TRBV9|TRBJ2-1
CASSPSGSLYNEQFF
>TRBV7-9|TRBJ1-4
CASSSPTDGSEKLFF
>TRBV19|TRBJ2-5
CASSMGQGVVETQYF
>TRBV4-1|TRBJ2-7
CASSQVSTGSYEQYF
>TRBV5-1|TRBJ2-5
CASSWGSGTGYGETQYF
>TRBV5-1|TRBJ2-7
CASSLGEGILAYEQYF
>TRBV6-2/TRBV6-3|TRBJ2-7
CASSYSPGTGSFYEQYF
>TRBV7-2|TRBJ2-1
CASSFQGWLGLAGDWGSYNEQFF
>TRBV12-3/TRBV12-4|TRBJ1-1
CASSSGTGYTEAFF
>TRBV9|TRBJ1-2
CASSVQGTYGYTF
>TRBV25-1|TRBJ2-7
CASSKENPDPYEQYF
>TRBV4-1|TRBJ2-6
CASSQEWGGANVLTF
>TRBV7-9|TRBJ1-2
CASSQQGTDGYTF
>TRBV9|TRBJ2-3
CASSVDRGGRPDTQYF
>TRBV5-1|TRBJ1-4
CASSLERTEKLFF
>TRBV5-1|TRBJ1-1
CASSLLSGTEAFF
>TRBV11-1|TRBJ2-4
CASSSSDGLNIQYF
>TRBV5-1|TRBJ2-7
CASRSGIGGYEQYF
>TRBV27|TRBJ2-7
CASSPAGQKRYEQYF
>TRBV2|TRBJ1-1
CASSDTGTIEAFF
>TRBV7-4|TRBJ1-3
CASSKGLPNSGNTIYF
>TRBV11-1|TRBJ1-2
CASSARDRVGNYGYTF
>TRBV5-8|TRBJ2-2
CASSFTGTSVNTGELFF